Below are 22 T cell receptor beta chains sequenced from a single sample in a study of T cell repertoires in cytomegalovirus infection. Antigens for these TCRs are unknown. TCRdb passed the reads through MiXCR, listing each CDR3 protein once. The sample holds roughly 920,000 distinct CDR3 sequences; less than 40% are singletons and the top ten take over 13%. Sample: cultured CD8+ T cells from PBMCs, taken from culture after CMV antigen stimulation. These receptors were collected from a human donor in good health (CMV status not recorded). Some clones in this sample may be carry-over from other donors' samples.

This clonotype occurred a few times. This rearrangement joins TRBV28 to TRBJ2-1; D is ambiguous. Germline CDR1 MDHEN, CDR2 SYDVKM. The length of the CDR3 is 14 residues. V was shortened by 5 bases and J by 2 bases, with 10 bases between the two germline ends. CDR3 sequence: CASSAGLTYNEQFF. CDR3 in DNA: TGTGCCAGCAGTGCCGGTCTCACCTACAATGAGCAGTTCTTC.

This clonotype was seen a handful of times. The chain couples TRBV2 to TRBJ1-5; D perhaps matches TRBD1 (5 bases). Trimming removed 5 bases from V and 3 bases from J, with 11 bases in between. Germline assignment: CDR1 SNHLY and CDR2 FYNNEI. CDR3 length: 14 residues. The CDR3 sequence: CASSFRAVNQPQHF. CDR3 DNA sequence: TGTGCCAGCAGTTTCAGGGCGGTCAATCAGCCCCAGCATTTT. Looking up the rest from reference TRBV2 and TRBJ1-5 gives the full variable domain: EPEVTQTPSHQVTQMGQEVILRCVPISNHLYFYWYRQILGQKVEFLVSFYNNEISEKSEIFDDQFSVERPDGSNFTLKIRSTKLEDSAMYFCASSFRAVNQPQHFGDGTRLSIL.

This clonotype was seen many times. This chain joins TRBV7-2 and TRBJ1-1, with TRBD1 matching over 8 bases. With V trimmed by 4 bases and J by 8 bases, 3 bases remained unmatched. Germline V gene sequence: CDR1 SGHTA, CDR2 FQGNSA. This CDR3 region has 12 residues. Written as DNA, the CDR3 is TGTGCCAGCAGCTACTGGACAGGGGAAGCTTTCTTT. This codes for CASSYWTGEAFF.

In this sample, this clonotype turned up a few times. The CDR3 DNA is TGTGCCAGCAGCTTATTGGGCACGGGGAACGAGCAGTACTTC. Protein product: CASSLLGTGNEQYF. V is TRBV7-2 and J is TRBJ2-7, with D tentatively TRBD2 (5 bases). Germline loops: CDR1 SGHTA, CDR2 FQGNSA. The CDR3 totals 14 residues. Trimming shortened V by 2 bases and J by 5 bases, and 13 bases separated the two germline ends. The whole variable domain, filled in from reference TRBV7-2 and TRBJ2-7, reads GAGVSQSPSNKVTEKGKDVELRCDPISGHTALYWYRQSLGQGLEFLIYFQGNSAPDKSGLPSDRFSAERTGGSVSTLTIQRTQQEDSAVYLCASSLLGTGNEQYFGPGTRLTVT.

Many counts were recorded for this clonotype. The chain couples TRBV27 to TRBJ1-5; D unclear. Trimming cost V 5 bases and J 0 bases, with 11 bases left between them. CDR3 length: 15 residues. Per the germline V gene, CDR1 is MNHEY and CDR2 is SMNVEV (reference sequence). The CDR3 region is CASSPYWGSNQPQHF. The CDR3 DNA sequence: TGTGCCAGCAGTCCGTACTGGGGTAGCAATCAGCCCCAGCATTTT.

This chain uses TRBV12-5 with TRBJ1-1; D call uncertain. There are 14 residues in the CDR3. Per the germline V gene, CDR1 is LGHNT and CDR2 is FRNRAP. With 7 bases removed from V and 5 bases from J, the gap between germline ends came to 17 bases. This CDR3 is CASAPDSLGTEAFF. As DNA, the CDR3 is TGTGCTAGTGCCCCAGACTCCCTGGGGACTGAAGCTTTCTTT.

The genes are TRBV7-4 and TRBJ1-1; D is unclear. V shed 11 bases and J shed 1 base, with 11 bases lying between them. Germline V lookup: CDR1 SGHVT, CDR2 SQSDAQ. The CDR3 spans 12 residues. The CDR3 DNA follows: TGTGCCTCCTGGACGGCGAACACTGAAGCTTTCTTT. It is translated as CASWTANTEAFF. Full variable domain (rest looked up from reference TRBV7-4 and TRBJ1-1): GAGVSQSPRYKVAKRGRDVALRCDSISGHVTLYWYRQTLGQGSEVLTYSQSDAQRDKSGRPSGRFSAERPERSVSTLKIQRTEQGDSAVYLCASWTANTEAFFGQGTRLTVV.

As to this clonotype: Relative to the germline gene, one junction end is altered; a read error may explain this. The chain recombines TRBV4-1 with TRBJ1-1; 8 bases are shared with TRBD1. The CDR3 loop spans 14 amino acids. The V gene's germline CDR1 is MGHRA and CDR2 YSYEKL. The CDR3 is CASSQDRTGRRAFF. The CDR3 coding sequence is TGCGCCAGCAGTCAAGATCGGACAGGGCGACGAGCTTTCTTT.

V usage is TRBV6-2 or TRBV6-3 and J usage is TRBJ2-7, with 8 bases lining up with TRBD1. V lost 5 bases and J lost 3; bases outside the gene matches: 0. The CDR3 is made up of 12 amino acids. CDR1 MNHEY and CDR2 SVGEGT come from the germline V gene. This CDR3 reads CASSTGGYEQYV. CDR3 DNA sequence: TGTGCCAGCAGTACAGGGGGCTACGAGCAGTACGTC.

The chain is built from TRBV6-5 and TRBJ1-1, with 9 positions matching TRBD1. The J segment lost 3 bases and the V segment lost 0 bases, leaving 8 bases of the junction unmatched. This CDR3 is 17 amino acids long. The germline V gene has CDR1 MNHEY and CDR2 SVGAGI. This chain's CDR3 is CASSYSRGTGRYTEAFF. The CDR3 DNA reads as TGTGCCAGCAGTTACTCCCGGGGGACAGGGAGGTACACTGAAGCTTTCTTT.

This clonotype was counted only a few times. The J gene is TRBJ2-1, the V gene TRBV7-9, with D perhaps assigned TRBD1 or TRBD2 (5 bases each). CDR3 length: 15 residues. The V gene lost 6 bases and the J gene lost 6 bases, with 18 bases spanning the gap. Germline V gene data show CDR1 as SEHNR and CDR2 as FQNEAQ (reference sequence). CDR3 protein: CASRGIDEGPNEQFF. As DNA, the CDR3 is TGTGCCAGCAGGGGGATAGACGAGGGGCCCAATGAGCAGTTCTTC.

In its sample, this clonotype was seen once. This sequence joins TRBV5-1 and TRBJ2-1, with D possibly matching TRBD1 (6 bases). The CDR3 is 16 residues long. Germline values: CDR1 SGHRS, CDR2 YFSETQ. V was trimmed by 7 bases and J by 2 bases, leaving 19 bases between them. The CDR3 reads CASAQPYRDPYNEQFF. The CDR3, as DNA: TGCGCCAGCGCCCAACCCTACAGGGATCCCTACAATGAGCAGTTCTTC. Combining the CDR3 with reference TRBV5-1 and TRBJ2-1 gives the whole variable domain KAGVTQTPRYLIKTRGQQVTLSCSPISGHRSVSWYQQTPGQGLQFLFEYFSETQRNKGNFPGRFSGRQFSNSRSEMNVSTLELGDSALYLCASAQPYRDPYNEQFFGPGTRLTVL.

The chain is built from TRBV14 and TRBJ2-1, with 8 bases identical to TRBD1. Germline V gene lookup returns CDR1 SGHDN and CDR2 FVKESK. The CDR3 has 14 amino acids. V dropped 3 bases and J dropped 8; count of bases not matched to a gene: 6. In DNA form, the CDR3 reads TGTGCCAGCAGCCAGGACAGGGAGTGGTATGAGCAGTTCTTC. Translated, it gives CASSQDREWYEQFF. Full variable domain (missing parts from reference TRBV14 and TRBJ2-1): EAGVTQFPSHSVIEKGQTVTLRCDPISGHDNLYWYRRVMGKEIKFLLHFVKESKQDESGMPNNRFLAERTGGTYSTLKVQPAELEDSGVYFCASSQDREWYEQFFGPGTRLTVL.

This clonotype appeared a few times. V usage is TRBV7-9 and J usage is TRBJ2-5; TRBD1 matches at 9 bases. CDR3 length: 17 amino acids. The V and J ends lost 2 bases and 1 base, in that order; junction bases with no gene match: 8. Per germline, CDR1 SEHNR and CDR2 FQNEAQ (reference sequence). The CDR3 sequence: CASSLSPGTGSQETQYF. The DNA for the CDR3 is TGTGCCAGCAGCTTAAGCCCCGGGACAGGGAGCCAAGAGACCCAGTACTTC.

The chain has TRBV7-6 and TRBJ1-6; D may be TRBD1 (6 bases). Trimming shortened V by 1 base and J by 8 bases, and 9 bases separated the two germline ends. The CDR3 extends over 14 amino acids. Germline CDR1 and CDR2: SGHVS and FNYEAQ. The CDR3 region has the DNA TGTGCCAGCAGCTTAGAACAGGGATATTCACCCCTCCACTTT. The encoded protein is CASSLEQGYSPLHF.

The rearrangement links TRBV5-4 to TRBJ1-1, with D perhaps TRBD1 (5 bases). CDR1 is SGHNT and CDR2 is YYREEE in the germline V gene (reference sequence). This CDR3 is 18 amino acids long. V was trimmed by 0 bases and J by 1 base, leaving 19 bases between them. The CDR3 sequence is CASSLGLGPFGGNTEAFF. CDR3 bases: TGTGCCAGCAGCTTGGGACTTGGTCCCTTCGGGGGGAACACTGAAGCTTTCTTT. The variable domain in full, with the rest retrieved from reference TRBV5-4 and TRBJ1-1, is ETGVTQSPTHLIKTRGQQVTLRCSSQSGHNTVSWYQQALGQGPQFIFQYYREEENGRGNFPPRFSGLQFPNYSSELNVNALELDDSALYLCASSLGLGPFGGNTEAFFGQGTRLTVV.

The CDR3 bases are TGTGCCAGCAGTGGCGTAAGGCAGGGGGCGATGGGCGAGCAGTACTTC. It is translated as CASSGVRQGAMGEQYF. The V gene is TRBV6-1, the J gene TRBJ2-7, with TRBD1 matching 8 bases. CDR1 is MNHNS and CDR2 is SASEGT in the germline V gene. J lost 6 bases, V lost 4 bases, and 14 bases had no gene match. The CDR3 is 16 residues long.

This sequence joins TRBV7-3 and TRBJ1-1; no clear D gene. The germline CDR1 and CDR2 sequences are SGHTA and FQGTGA. The CDR3 has 14 amino acids. The V gene lost 5 bases and the J gene lost 1 base, with 11 bases spanning the gap. CDR3 sequence reads: CASSTTLSNTEAFF. CDR3 nucleotide sequence: TGTGCCAGCAGCACAACACTATCGAACACTGAAGCTTTCTTT.

V and J are TRBV27 and TRBJ2-4, with TRBD1 identical over 7 bases. Germline trimming cut 10 bases from V and 2 bases from J; bases unmatched to any gene: 11. The CDR3 has 15 amino acids. Germline values: CDR1 MNHEY, CDR2 SMNVEV (reference sequence). The CDR3 here is CATGQGGESKNIQYF. Here the CDR3 DNA reads TGTGCCACCGGACAAGGGGGCGAGTCCAAAAACATTCAGTACTTC.

V is TRBV18 and J is TRBJ1-1; the D is unclear. Germline CDR1 is KGHSH and CDR2 is LQKENI. The CDR3 length is 14 residues. V gave up 3 bases and J gave up 1 base, with 9 bases separating them. CDR3 loop: CASSPIDRNTEAFF. DNA of the CDR3: TGTGCCAGCTCACCCATAGACCGGAACACTGAAGCTTTCTTT.

The chain links TRBV2 to TRBJ2-5; D is ambiguous. The CDR3 sequence is 13 residues long. Germline CDR1 SNHLY, CDR2 FYNNEI. V was cut by 0 bases and J by 5 bases, with 7 bases left in between. CDR3 nucleotides: TGTGCCAGCAGTGAAGCTGTGTCGGAGACCCAGTACTTC. Protein product: CASSEAVSETQYF.

This clonotype has more than one count but fewer than ten. The chain joins TRBV7-6 to TRBJ1-4, with a weak D call TRBD1 (5 bases). Trimming shortened V by 0 bases and J by 3 bases, and 11 bases separated the two germline ends. Germline CDR1 and CDR2: SGHVS and FNYEAQ. This CDR3 has 16 amino acids. The CDR3 reads CASSLAHGASNEKLFF. DNA of the CDR3: TGTGCCAGCAGCTTAGCGCATGGGGCTTCTAATGAAAAACTGTTTTTT. Combining the CDR3 with reference TRBV7-6 and TRBJ1-4 gives the whole variable domain GAGVSQSPRYKVTKRGQDVALRCDPISGHVSLYWYRQALGQGPEFLTYFNYEAQQDKSGLPNDRFSAERPEGSISTLTIQRTEQRDSAMYRCASSLAHGASNEKLFFGSGTQLSVL.